This TCR beta chain was recorded in a study of follicular helper T cells after annual influenza vaccination (dated by TCRdb to 2017 to 2019). A note on the overall study: Blood was collected on days 0, 7 and 28 after each seasonal influenza vaccination. Multi-year samples were obtained from about six subjects, with two vaccination seasons covered for four subjects and three seasons covered for two subjects. One week after vaccination, a second recruited cohort of roughly 11 subjects (Table S1) displayed a similar ICOS+CD38+ cTfh response. Some subjects were followed across successive annual vaccinations spanning the 2013-2014, 2014-2015 and 2015-2016 seasons to study recall of cTfh clones. The 2013-2014 samples were cryopreserved, while the 2015 samples were processed right after collection. Points the paper makes about the study in general: ICOS+CD38+ cTfh clonality correlated with the frequency of that population, and its change correlated with the change in circulating plasmablast frequency. Because only about 9-21% of the analyzed cells gave productive TCRB sequences, there was no way to sample rare clonotypes. Day 7 ICOS+CD38+ clones were most often found later in ICOS-CD38- cTfh, suggesting that subset may serve as a memory reservoir. With successive annual vaccinations, a recurrent oligoclonal ICOS+CD38+ cTfh response was recalled, and this response contained tetramer and AIM influenza-specific clonotypes.

Receptor amplification or capture employed the immunoSEQ multiplex PCR assay. Adaptive Biotechnologies carried out TCRB amplification, library preparation, sequencing and preliminary bioinformatics at Survey level resolution. For TCRB sequencing, genomic DNA from the sorted cTfh populations was amplified by multiplex PCR. In the paper's pipeline: Clonality was calculated in R as 1 minus normalized Shannon entropy, and the Gini index was computed with the R package ineq. The overlap score was defined as the summed counts of shared sequences divided by the total counts of all sequences in both compared samples. Fisher's exact test, with an assumed theoretical repertoire of 10^7 TCRB sequences, was used to assess the significance of shared clonotypes. What TCRdb holds here is the immuneACCESS table cut down to in-frame rearrangements. Part of the clones is not present; checked against another copy, under half of the missing clones reflect an unresolved V gene, and the others are unexplained. For V, J and clone size, that table is used; D and trimming come from the DNA. This sample comprises several thousand clones, around four fifths of them detected only once. Clones ranked in the top ten supply about 3.1% of the sample.

Taken from the germline V gene, the CDR1 and CDR2 loops are SGHDT and YYEEEE. Reading from cysteine to phenylalanine, the CDR3 counts 16 amino acids. Only CDR3 DNA remains: 48 bases, in frame from the first base. V ends up 5 bases short and J 5 bases short, with an unmatched junction base count of 10. The time point label, as the study defines it: 2014-2015 season, pre-vaccination. TCRB sequencing was used to follow sorted CD4 subsets from the blood of adults before and after they were given the seasonal inactivated influenza vaccine (Fluvarix). Subjects were considered eligible if community-dwelling and if influenza vaccine had not been received in the prior 6 months. Exclusions included influenza vaccine contraindications, substance abuse, HIV/AIDS, active malignancy, immunomodulatory medication and active illness such as respiratory infection. At each time point, about 35 to 110 mL of blood was collected. Non-naive CD4+CXCR5+PD-1+ cells were defined as circulating Tfh and were sorted into ICOS+CD38+ and ICOS-CD38- fractions. Either Ficoll-Paque PLUS or SepMate separation was used to isolate PBMC. Before DNA was extracted, the cell subsets were sorted from PBMC using a BD FACS Aria.

As for this clone: Its antigen remains unidentified. Within one base of it there is no much larger clone, and no base qualities were kept. The sample has other DNA sequences that encode this CDR3 too.

This receptor was obtained from an adult who received the influenza vaccine. The specimen comprised CXCR5+ CD38- circulating T follicular helper cells from blood, sampled on the day of influenza vaccination. The label giving this sample's cell subset or site can be read as: circulating Tfh, non-naive CD4+CXCR5+PD-1+ (ICOS+CD38+ or ICOS-CD38-). The V and J segments used are TRBV5-6 and TRBJ1-1; 12 bases in the middle match TRBD1. The nucleotides are TGTGCCAGCAGTTCCGGGACAGGGGGCGCTCGGACTGAAGCTTTCTTT. Its coded protein is CASSSGTGGARTEAFF.